This T cell receptor (beta chain) appears in the sequencing data of a study of cytomegalovirus exposure and HLA in healthy donors. The wider study: A prior study identified 117 million unique TCR beta sequences from 200 million or so T cells. The study, taken as a whole, reports: Donors belonging to an Asian-associated ancestry cluster reportedly showed fewer N-insertions in productive TCRs than the approximately 640-donor mean, according to what a later analysis found. Prediction of most subjects' HLA-A and HLA-B alleles by TCR beta sequences was reportedly accurate.

A word on this clone: No antigen is known for it.

Unrecorded for this donor was the CMV serostatus. The J segment lost 6 bases and the V segment lost 2 bases, leaving 2 bases of the junction unmatched. The CDR3 totals 16 residues. The germline CDR1 and CDR2 sequences are SGHDN and FVKESK. The PCR used 60 Vbeta and 13 Jbeta primers. Profiled with immunoSEQ multiplex PCR; TCRdb holds only in-frame clones, not every one. The top ten clones hold roughly 1.3% of a sample with 200,000 to 250,000 clones, over 75% of them seen once. Sequencing was carried out using PBMCs. The sequence came from a human donor in good health. The chain recombines TRBV14 with TRBJ2-2, with TRBD2 identical over 14 bases. CDR3 loop: CASSQRLAGGAGELFF. CDR3 bases: TGTGCCAGCAGCCAACGACTAGCGGGAGGGGCCGGGGAGCTGTTTTTT.